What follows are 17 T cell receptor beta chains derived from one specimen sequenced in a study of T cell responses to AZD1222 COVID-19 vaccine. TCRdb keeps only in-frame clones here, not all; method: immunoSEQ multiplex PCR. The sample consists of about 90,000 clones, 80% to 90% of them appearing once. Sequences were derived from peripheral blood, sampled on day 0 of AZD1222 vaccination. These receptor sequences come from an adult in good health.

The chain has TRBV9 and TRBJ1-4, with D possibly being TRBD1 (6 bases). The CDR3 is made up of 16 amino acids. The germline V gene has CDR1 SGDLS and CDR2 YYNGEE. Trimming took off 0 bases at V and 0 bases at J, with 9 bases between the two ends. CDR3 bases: TGTGCCAGCAGCGTAGGGAACAGGGCAACTAATGAAAAACTGTTTTTT. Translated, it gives CASSVGNRATNEKLFF.

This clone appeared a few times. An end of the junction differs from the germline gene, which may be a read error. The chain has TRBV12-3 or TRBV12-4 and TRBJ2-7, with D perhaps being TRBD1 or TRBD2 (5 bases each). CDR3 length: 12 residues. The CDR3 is CASSLAVGTPLF. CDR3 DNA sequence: TGTGCCAGCAGTTTAGCAGTCGGGACCCCTCTCTTC.

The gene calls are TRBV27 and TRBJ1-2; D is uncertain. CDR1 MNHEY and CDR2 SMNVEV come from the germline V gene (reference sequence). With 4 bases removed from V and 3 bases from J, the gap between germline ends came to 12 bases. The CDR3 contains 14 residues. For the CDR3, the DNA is TGTGCCAGCAGTTCTACATTGATGGACTATGGCTACACCTTC. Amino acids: CASSSTLMDYGYTF.

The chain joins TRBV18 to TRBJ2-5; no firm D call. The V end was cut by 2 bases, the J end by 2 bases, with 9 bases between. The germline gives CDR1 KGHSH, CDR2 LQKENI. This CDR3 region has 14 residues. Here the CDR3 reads CASSPGSAQETQYF. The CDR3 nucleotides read TGTGCCAGCTCACCAGGTTCCGCACAAGAGACCCAGTACTTC.

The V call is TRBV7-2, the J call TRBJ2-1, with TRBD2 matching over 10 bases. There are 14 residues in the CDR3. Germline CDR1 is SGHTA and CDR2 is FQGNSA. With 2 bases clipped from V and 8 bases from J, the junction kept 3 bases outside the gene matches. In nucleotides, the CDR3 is TGTGCCAGCAGCTTATCTAGCGGGAGATATGAGCAGTTCTTC. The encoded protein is CASSLSSGRYEQFF.

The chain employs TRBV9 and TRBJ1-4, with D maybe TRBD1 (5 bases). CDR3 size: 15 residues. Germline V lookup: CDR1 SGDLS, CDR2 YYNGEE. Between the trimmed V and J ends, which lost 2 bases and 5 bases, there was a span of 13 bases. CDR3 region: CASSVETASNEKLFF. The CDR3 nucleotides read TGTGCCAGCAGCGTGGAGACAGCCTCGAATGAAAAACTGTTTTTT.

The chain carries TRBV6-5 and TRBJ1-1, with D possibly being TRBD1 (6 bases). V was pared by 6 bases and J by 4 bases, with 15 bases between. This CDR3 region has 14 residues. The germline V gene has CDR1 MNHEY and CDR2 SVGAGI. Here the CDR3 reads CASRSGRGATEAFF. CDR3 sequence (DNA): TGTGCCAGCAGGAGTGGGAGGGGGGCCACTGAAGCTTTCTTT.

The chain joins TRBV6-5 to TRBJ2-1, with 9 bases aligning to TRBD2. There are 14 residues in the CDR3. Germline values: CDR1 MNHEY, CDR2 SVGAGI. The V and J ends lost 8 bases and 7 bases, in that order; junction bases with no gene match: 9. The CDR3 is CASGPTSGWNEQFF. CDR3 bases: TGTGCCAGCGGACCCACTAGCGGGTGGAATGAGCAGTTCTTC.

The CDR3 bases are TGCAGCGTTGGTCAGCAGGGCGCTGATGGTGAGCAGTTCTTC. This encodes CSVGQQGADGEQFF. V and J are TRBV29-1 and TRBJ2-1; D perhaps matches TRBD1 (5 bases). CDR1 is SQVTM and CDR2 is ANQGSEA in the germline V gene. V was clipped by 4 bases and J by 9 bases, with 19 bases between them. This CDR3 region has 14 residues.

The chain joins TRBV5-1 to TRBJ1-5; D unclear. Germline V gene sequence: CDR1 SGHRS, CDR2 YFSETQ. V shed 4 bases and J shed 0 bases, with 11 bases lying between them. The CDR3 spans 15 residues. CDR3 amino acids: CASSPAPDSNQPQHF. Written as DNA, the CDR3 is TGCGCCAGCAGCCCGGCCCCGGATAGCAATCAGCCCCAGCATTTT.

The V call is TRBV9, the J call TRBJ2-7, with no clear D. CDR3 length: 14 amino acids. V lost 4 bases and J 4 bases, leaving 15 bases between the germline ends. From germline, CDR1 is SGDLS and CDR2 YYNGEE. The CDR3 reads CASSPGFWDYEQYF. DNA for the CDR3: TGTGCCAGCAGCCCCGGGTTCTGGGATTACGAGCAGTACTTC.

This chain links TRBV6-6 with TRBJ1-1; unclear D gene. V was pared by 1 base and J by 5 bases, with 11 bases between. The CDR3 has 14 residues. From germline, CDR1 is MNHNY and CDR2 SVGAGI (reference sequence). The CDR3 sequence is CASSYWEEGTEAFF. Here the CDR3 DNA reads TGTGCCAGCAGTTACTGGGAGGAGGGAACTGAAGCTTTCTTT.

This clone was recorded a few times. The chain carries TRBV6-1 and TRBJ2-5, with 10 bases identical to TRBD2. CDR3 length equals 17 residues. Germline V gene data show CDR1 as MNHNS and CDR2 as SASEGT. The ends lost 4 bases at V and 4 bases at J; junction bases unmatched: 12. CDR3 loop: CASSGRTSGRRLETQYF. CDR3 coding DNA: TGTGCCAGCAGTGGGAGGACTAGCGGACGCAGGTTAGAGACCCAGTACTTC.

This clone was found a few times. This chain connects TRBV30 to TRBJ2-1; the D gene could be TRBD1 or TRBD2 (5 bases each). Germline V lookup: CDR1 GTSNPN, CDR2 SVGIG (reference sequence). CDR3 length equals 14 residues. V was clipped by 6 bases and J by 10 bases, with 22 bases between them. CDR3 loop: CACTNGTAGGEQFF. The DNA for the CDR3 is TGTGCCTGCACCAATGGGACGGCTGGCGGAGAGCAGTTCTTC.

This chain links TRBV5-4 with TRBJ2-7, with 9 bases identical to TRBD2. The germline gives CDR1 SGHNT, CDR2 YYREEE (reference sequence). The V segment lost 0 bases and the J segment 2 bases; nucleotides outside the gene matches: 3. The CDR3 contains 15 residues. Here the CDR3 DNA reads TGTGCCAGCAGCTTGGCCACTAGCGGGCCCTACGAGCAGTACTTC. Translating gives CASSLATSGPYEQYF. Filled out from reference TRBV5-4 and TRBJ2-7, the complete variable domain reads ETGVTQSPTHLIKTRGQQVTLRCSSQSGHNTVSWYQQALGQGPQFIFQYYREEENGRGNFPPRFSGLQFPNYSSELNVNALELDDSALYLCASSLATSGPYEQYFGPGTRLTVT.

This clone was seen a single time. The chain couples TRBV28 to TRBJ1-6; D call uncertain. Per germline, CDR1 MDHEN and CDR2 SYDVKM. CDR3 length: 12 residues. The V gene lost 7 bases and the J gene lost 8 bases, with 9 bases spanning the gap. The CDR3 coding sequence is TGTGCCAGCAATCGGTGGGATTCACCCCTCCACTTT. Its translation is CASNRWDSPLHF. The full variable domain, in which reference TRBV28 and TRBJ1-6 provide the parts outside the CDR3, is DVKVTQSSRYLVKRTGEKVFLECVQDMDHENMFWYRQDPGLGLRLIYFSYDVKMKEKGDIPEGYSVSREKKERFSLILESASTNQTSMYLCASNRWDSPLHFGNGTRLTVT.

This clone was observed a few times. The CDR3 bases are TGTGCCAGCAGCCAAGCAGGGACAGAAGGATCTGGCTACACCTTC. Translated, it gives CASSQAGTEGSGYTF. The chain carries TRBV4-2 and TRBJ1-2; 7 positions agree with TRBD1. The CDR3 is made up of 15 amino acids. J lost 7 bases, V lost 1 base, and 9 bases had no gene match. From germline, CDR1 is LGHNA and CDR2 YNFKEQ.